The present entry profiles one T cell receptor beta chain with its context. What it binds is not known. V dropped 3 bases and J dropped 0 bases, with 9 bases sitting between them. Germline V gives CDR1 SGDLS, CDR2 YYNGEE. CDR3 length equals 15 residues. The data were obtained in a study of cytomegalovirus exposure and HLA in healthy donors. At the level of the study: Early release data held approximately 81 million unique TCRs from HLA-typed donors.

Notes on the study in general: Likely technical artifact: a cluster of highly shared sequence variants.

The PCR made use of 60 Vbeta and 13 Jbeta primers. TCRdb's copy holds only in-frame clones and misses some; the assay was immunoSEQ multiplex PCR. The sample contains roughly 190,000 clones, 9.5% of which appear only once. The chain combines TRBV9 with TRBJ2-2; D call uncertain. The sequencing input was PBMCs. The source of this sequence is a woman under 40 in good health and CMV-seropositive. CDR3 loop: CASSALASNTGELFF. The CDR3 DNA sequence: TGTGCCAGCAGCGCTCTCGCGTCGAACACCGGGGAGCTGTTTTTT.